This T cell receptor (beta chain) was identified during a study of HIV-infected children after antiretroviral therapy interruption. On this clonotype: Antigen: not known.

The sample's treatment: PENTA 11 planned treatment interruption arm or continuous ART arm. Study-wide points: Naive CD4+ CDR3 sharing between time points fell after interruption began.

RNA-based 3' RACE libraries used unique molecular identifiers. TCRdb re-called the 3' RACE reads through MiXCR, storing one row per CDR3 protein. Altogether more than 85,000 distinct CDR3 sequences are present, about 6.3% being singletons, with the ten largest covering 0.9% to 1.4%. This sample comprised CD45RA+ CD4+ T cells from PBMCs, pooled from several time points, obtained from a donor given antiretroviral therapy, either interrupted or continuous. Sample subset: naive CD4+ CD45RA+ CD45RO- T cells. This clonotype originated in a pool of human donors with HIV.

CDR3 DNA sequence: TGTGCCAGCAGCCAAGATCGGTCGGTAGATACGCAGTATTTT. It codes for CASSQDRSVDTQYF. The V call is TRBV3-1, the J call TRBJ2-3; no clear D gene. In germline, CDR1 is LGHDT, CDR2 YNNKEL (reference sequence). Trimming shortened V by 0 bases and J by 5 bases, and 9 bases separated the two germline ends. The CDR3 extends over 14 amino acids.